The 12 T cell receptor beta chains given below trace back to one sample, sequenced in a study of T cell responses to AZD1222 COVID-19 vaccine. This table comes from immunoSEQ multiplex PCR, and its TCRdb copy is limited to in-frame clones, with some not included. The sample shows some 140,000 clones, around 90% of them seen only once. Specimen: peripheral blood, collected on day 0 of AZD1222 vaccination. The receptors were sampled from an adult in good health.

The chain carries TRBV15 and TRBJ1-4, with no clear D. Germline lookup yields CDR1 LNHNV and CDR2 YYDKDF (reference sequence). V was pared by 0 bases and J by 0 bases, with 8 bases between. The CDR3 length is 16 residues. The CDR3 region is CATSRDAPSTNEKLFF. The CDR3 bases are TGTGCCACCAGCAGAGATGCGCCCTCAACTAATGAAAAACTGTTTTTT.

This clone has a single count. The CDR3 loop reads CASSPASTVRYGYTF. The CDR3 bases are TGTGCCAGCAGTCCAGCCTCGACAGTTAGGTATGGCTACACCTTC. The chain has TRBV28 and TRBJ1-2, with a possible D match to TRBD1 (5 bases). There are 15 residues in the CDR3. V lost 5 bases, J lost 5 bases, and 18 bases lay in between. Germline V CDR1 and CDR2: MDHEN, SYDVKM.

This CDR3 reads CASSPGTLAGGYRGANVLTF. CDR3 sequence (DNA): TGTGCCAGCAGTCCAGGGACCCTAGCGGGAGGTTATCGTGGGGCCAACGTCCTGACTTTC. This chain uses TRBV6-2 or TRBV6-3 with TRBJ2-6, with 11 bases fitting TRBD2. This CDR3 comprises 20 residues. With V trimmed by 5 bases and J by 3 bases, 15 bases remained unmatched. Germline CDR1 is MNHEY and CDR2 is SVGEGT.

The chain is built from TRBV10-3 and TRBJ1-4; D is unclear. CDR1 is ENHRY, CDR2 SYGVKD, per germline. Trimming removed 3 bases from V and 0 bases from J, with 8 bases in between. CDR3 size: 15 residues. This CDR3 reads CAISDSGPTNEKLFF. The CDR3 DNA is TGTGCCATCAGTGACTCGGGTCCAACTAATGAAAAACTGTTTTTT.

V is TRBV6-6 and J is TRBJ2-1, with TRBD2 matching over 10 bases. Germline V gene sequence: CDR1 MNHNY, CDR2 SVGAGI (reference sequence). V shed 5 bases, J shed 4 bases, and the junction held 11 bases outside the gene matches. The CDR3 totals 17 residues. The CDR3: CASSRVGLAGVYNEQFF. The CDR3 DNA reads TGTGCCAGCAGTCGCGTGGGGCTAGCGGGGGTTTACAATGAGCAGTTCTTC.

The chain joins TRBV4-3 to TRBJ2-3; D possibly corresponds to TRBD2 (5 bases). Trimming removed 6 bases from V and 4 bases from J, with 26 bases in between. The CDR3 covers 18 residues. Looked up from germline, CDR1 is LGHNA and CDR2 is YSLEER. As DNA, the CDR3 is TGCGCCAGCAGAAAAGAAGCCAGCGGAAGCGAGTGGGCAGATACGCAGTATTTT. Protein sequence: CASRKEASGSEWADTQYF.

This clone showed up just a few times. The V gene is TRBV4-2, the J gene TRBJ2-3; possibly TRBD2 for D (6 bases). Germline V CDR1 and CDR2: LGHNA, YNFKEQ. V was shortened by 2 bases and J by 3 bases, with 9 bases between the two germline ends. The CDR3 covers 14 residues. The CDR3 loop reads CASSQRGRTDTQYF. In nucleotides, the CDR3 is TGTGCCAGCAGCCAACGGGGGAGGACAGATACGCAGTATTTT.

The chain is built from TRBV30 and TRBJ2-3; no clear D. V lost 2 bases, J lost 3 bases, and 3 bases lay in between. The CDR3 loop spans 11 amino acids. The germline gives CDR1 GTSNPN, CDR2 SVGIG (reference sequence). CDR3 region: CAWSRTDTQYF. For the CDR3, the DNA is TGTGCCTGGAGTCGGACAGATACGCAGTATTTT.

V usage is TRBV19 and J usage is TRBJ2-5, with 10 bases aligning to TRBD2. This CDR3 has 14 amino acids. Unmatched junction bases numbered 5, after V lost 5 bases and J lost 5 bases. Germline V gene sequence: CDR1 LNHDA, CDR2 SQIVND (reference sequence). CDR3 bases: TGTGCCAGTAGTCTAGCGGGAGCTTGGGAGACCCAGTACTTC. Residues: CASSLAGAWETQYF.

The rearrangement uses TRBV30 and TRBJ2-2, with D perhaps TRBD1 or TRBD2 (5 bases each). V was shortened by 5 bases and J by 5 bases, with 6 bases between the two germline ends. CDR1 is GTSNPN and CDR2 is SVGIG in the germline V gene (reference sequence). This CDR3 comprises 11 residues. The CDR3 DNA reads as TGTGCCTGGGGGGGAACCGGGGAGCTGTTTTTT. This encodes CAWGGTGELFF.

This clone was observed a single time. This chain joins TRBV28 and TRBJ2-1; D might be TRBD2 (7 bases). V was trimmed by 6 bases and J by 7 bases, leaving 16 bases between them. Germline loops: CDR1 MDHEN, CDR2 SYDVKM. This CDR3 region has 14 residues. The CDR3 bases are TGTGCCAGCAGCCAGGGAGGGGGGTGGAATGAGCAGTTCTTC. Amino acid sequence: CASSQGGGWNEQFF.

The chain joins TRBV4-1 to TRBJ1-6; the D is unclear. CDR1 and CDR2 (germline): MGHRA, YSYEKL. V lost 0 bases and J lost 5, with 8 bases in between. CDR3 length equals 15 residues. This CDR3 is CASSQEVWNNSPLHF. The CDR3 DNA sequence: TGCGCCAGCAGCCAAGAGGTCTGGAATAATTCACCCCTCCACTTT.